This T cell receptor beta chain came from a study of blood T cell repertoires in COVID-19. Study in general: Material from acute and convalescent COVID-19 was sourced from the United States, Italy and Spain. PBMCs, B-cell-depleted T cells, or T cells were the source of the cDNA or gDNA that made up the material.

The CDR3 is 12 residues long. Germline CDR1 is MNHEY and CDR2 is SVGAGI. Trimming cost V 2 bases and J 7 bases; bases outside gene matches: 2. In the source study's methods: Nucleated cell counts were estimated from reference gene primer amplification. Repertoires were generated with immunoSEQ multiplex PCR, while TCRdb's copy carries only in-frame clones and drops some. V and J calls and clone size are those listed in that table; D and trimming were worked out from the DNA. The sample records approximately 150,000 clones, 75% to 90% being singletons. The sequencing input was peripheral blood. This chain links TRBV6-5 with TRBJ2-7; 7 nucleotides match TRBD1. This receptor was obtained from a man in his sixties with active or convalescent COVID-19. In nucleotides, the CDR3 is TGTGCCAGCAGTTACGGCAGGGGGGAGCAGTACTTC. Translated, it gives CASSYGRGEQYF.